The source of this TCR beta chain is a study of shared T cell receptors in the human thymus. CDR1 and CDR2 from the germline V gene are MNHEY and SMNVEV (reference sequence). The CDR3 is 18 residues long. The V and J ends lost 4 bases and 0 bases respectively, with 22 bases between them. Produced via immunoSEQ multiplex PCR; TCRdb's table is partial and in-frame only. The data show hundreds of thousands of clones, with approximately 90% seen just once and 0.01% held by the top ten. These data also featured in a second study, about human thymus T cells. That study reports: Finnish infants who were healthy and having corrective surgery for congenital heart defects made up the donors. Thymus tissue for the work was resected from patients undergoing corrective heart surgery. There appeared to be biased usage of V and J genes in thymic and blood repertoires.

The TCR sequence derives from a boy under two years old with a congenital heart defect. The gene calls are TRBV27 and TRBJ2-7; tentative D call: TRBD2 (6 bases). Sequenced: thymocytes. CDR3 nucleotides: TGTGCCAGCAGTTCCCAATCGCGGGCTAGCGACAGCTCCTACGAGCAGTACTTC. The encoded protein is CASSSQSRASDSSYEQYF.